The T cell receptor beta chain described here comes from a study of beta chain features in type 1 diabetes. Every bit of the isolated RNA underwent reverse transcription, so sequencing read expressed TCRB transcripts. Assay: immunoSEQ multiplex PCR; the TCRdb copy retains only in-frame clones and omits some. Among 900,000 or so clones, 15% to 20% were seen once, and the ten largest hold 0.02% to 0.03%. Overall study results and limits: A potential PCR bias toward shorter templates would be equal in patient and control samples. The similarity of naive, central memory and Treg TCRB repertoires appeared greater among patients than among healthy donors. A moderate, significant TCRB CDR3 shortening appeared in type 1 diabetes across four CD4+ subsets.

CD4+ naive, central memory, regulatory and stem cell-like memory cells were sorted via CD45RO/CCR7/CD25/CD127/CD95/CD27. CDR3 size: 14 residues. The V gene's germline CDR1 is SEHNR and CDR2 FQNEAQ (reference sequence). The V end was cut by 5 bases, the J end by 3 bases, with 14 bases between. With respect to this clone: Its antigen is unidentified.

J is TRBJ2-7 and V is TRBV7-9; possible D gene TRBD2, 6 bases. The sample was naive CD4+ T cells from blood. The receptor's source is a woman under 30 in good health. The CDR3 DNA reads as TGTGCCAGCAGCGGGGGGAACGGGCTCTACGAGCAGTACTTC. Its protein product is CASSGGNGLYEQYF.